This T cell receptor (beta chain) was documented in a study of OX40 agonist ivuxolimab in advanced cancers. TCRdb's copy holds only in-frame clones and misses some; the assay was immunoSEQ multiplex PCR. The sample contains more than 90,000 clones, about 84% of which appear only once. CDR1 is SEHNR and CDR2 is FQNEAQ in the germline V gene (reference sequence). V was clipped by 3 bases and J by 4 bases, with 7 bases between them. The CDR3 runs to 14 residues. The material was CD4+ or CD8+ T cells sorted from blood, obtained in a trial of the OX40 agonist ivuxolimab. This clonotype was obtained from an adult with an advanced solid tumor such as melanoma, head and neck, liver or kidney cancer. The rearrangement links TRBV7-9 to TRBJ2-6; D ambiguous. The CDR3 sequence is CASSFRAGANVLTF. CDR3 DNA sequence: TGTGCCAGCAGCTTCCGGGCGGGGGCCAACGTCCTGACTTTC.